The 30 T cell receptor beta chains reported below all come from one sample, sequenced in a study of blood T cell repertoires in COVID-19. This table comes from immunoSEQ multiplex PCR, and its TCRdb copy is limited to in-frame clones, with some not included. The sample has 57,000 or so clones, approximately 80% seen once; the top ten hold about 20%. The sequencing input was peripheral blood. The receptor source for this set is a man over 45 with active or convalescent COVID-19.

The chain combines TRBV29-1 with TRBJ2-3, with TRBD2 matching over 8 bases. The ends lost 4 bases at V and 6 bases at J; junction bases unmatched: 12. In germline, CDR1 is SQVTM, CDR2 ANQGSEA. The CDR3 spans 15 residues. The CDR3 loop is CSVVLERGREDTQYF. The CDR3 coding sequence is TGCAGCGTTGTTCTTGAGCGGGGGCGGGAGGATACGCAGTATTTT.

This chain links TRBV7-2 with TRBJ2-3; 10 bases agree with TRBD2. The germline V gene encodes CDR1 SGHTA and CDR2 FQGNSA. The CDR3 extends over 16 amino acids. V lost 5 bases to trimming and J lost 2 bases; unmatched junction nucleotides: 7. For the CDR3, the DNA is TGTGCCAGCAGCGTGTCTAGCGGGGGCCTCACAGATACGCAGTATTTT. Its translation is CASSVSSGGLTDTQYF.

The CDR3 DNA is TGTGCCATCAGTGACGACAGGGTGAGTGAGCAGTTCTTC. This translates into CAISDDRVSEQFF. The J gene is TRBJ2-1, the V gene TRBV10-3; 7 bases match TRBD1. There are 13 residues in the CDR3. Trimming cost V 3 bases and J 9 bases; bases outside gene matches: 5. The germline V gene encodes CDR1 ENHRY and CDR2 SYGVKD.

This clone was observed a single time. This chain uses TRBV5-6 with TRBJ2-1, with 8 bases identical to TRBD2. CDR1 is SGHDT, CDR2 YYEEEE, per germline. CDR3 length: 19 residues. Trimming cost V 3 bases and J 9 bases; bases outside gene matches: 23. The CDR3 DNA sequence: TGTGCCAGCAGCTGGATGTATTGGAGCGGGAGCTTACGAGGGGGTGAGCAGTTCTTC. Protein product: CASSWMYWSGSLRGGEQFF.

The J gene is TRBJ1-2, the V gene TRBV30; D gene uncertain. From germline, CDR1 is GTSNPN and CDR2 SVGIG (reference sequence). This CDR3 is 13 amino acids long. V was clipped by 0 bases and J by 6 bases, with 11 bases between them. CDR3 nucleotides: TGTGCCTGGAGTGTACGTTTTCAGAATGGCTACACCTTC. Its protein product is CAWSVRFQNGYTF.

The rearrangement joins TRBV7-2 to TRBJ2-1; TRBD2 might be the D (7 bases). V lost 5 bases and J lost 7, with 15 bases in between. In germline, CDR1 is SGHTA, CDR2 FQGNSA. This CDR3 comprises 14 residues. In DNA, the CDR3 is TGTGCCAGCAGCACTGGACTAGGGGGGAATGAGCAGTTCTTC. Amino acids: CASSTGLGGNEQFF.

The chain has TRBV19 and TRBJ2-2, with TRBD1 as a possible D gene (6 bases). From germline, CDR1 is LNHDA and CDR2 SQIVND (reference sequence). V gave up 6 bases and J gave up 4 bases, with 15 bases separating them. This CDR3 contains 15 residues. CDR3 bases: TGTGCCAGTAGCCGGATCTGGACAGCCACCGGGGAGCTGTTTTTT. Its translation is CASSRIWTATGELFF.

This clone was detected only once. The chain joins TRBV21-1 to TRBJ2-1; the table's D gene call, TRBD2, was not cross checked with the DNA. TRBV21-1 is labeled a pseudogene. The CDR3 sequence is 18 residues long. CDR3 region: CASPGLVPAASSYNEQFF. In DNA, the CDR3 is TGTGCCAGCCCGGGTCTCGTCCCAGCGGCGAGCTCCTACAATGAGCAGTTCTTC.

The CDR3 reads CASSQPPAGGNSPLHF. The CDR3 DNA reads as TGTGCCAGCAGCCAGCCCCCAGCAGGGGGAAATTCACCCCTCCACTTT. The chain joins TRBV3-1 (or the pseudogene TRBV3-2) to TRBJ1-6; 7 positions agree with TRBD1. There are 16 residues in the CDR3. CDR1 is LGHDT, CDR2 YNNKEL, per germline (reference sequence). J gave up 7 bases and V 3 bases, and 9 bases lay outside the gene matches.

This clone was seen a few times. The chain employs TRBV7-2 and TRBJ2-7; 11 bases align to TRBD2. Per germline, CDR1 SGHTA and CDR2 FQGNSA. Trimming took 5 bases from V and 5 from J; bases not matched to a gene: 14. This CDR3 contains 17 residues. The CDR3 region has the DNA TGTGCCAGCAGCCTAACGGCTAGCGGGAGGATTTGGGACGAGCAGTACTTC. Translated: CASSLTASGRIWDEQYF.

The chain recombines TRBV6-5 with TRBJ2-1, with 7 bases that match TRBD1. CDR3 length equals 13 residues. The trim removed 2 bases at V and 11 bases at J, leaving 6 bases unmatched. The germline gives CDR1 MNHEY, CDR2 SVGAGI. The CDR3 nucleotides are TGTGCCAGCAGTTACACCCAGGACAGGCAGCAGTTCTTC. This sequence encodes CASSYTQDRQQFF.

About this clone itself: Other nucleotide sequences in the sample specify the same CDR3. The chain links TRBV7-9 to TRBJ2-3, with TRBD2 as a possible D gene (6 bases). Germline V CDR1 and CDR2: SEHNR, FQNEAQ (reference sequence). V gave up 5 bases and J gave up 2 bases, with 14 bases separating them. This CDR3 contains 15 residues. For the CDR3, the DNA is TGTGCCAGCAGCGTGTCAGGAGGGGACACAGATACGCAGTATTTT. It is translated as CASSVSGGDTDTQYF.

The V gene is TRBV5-1, the J gene TRBJ1-5; D possibly corresponds to TRBD1 (6 bases). This CDR3 has 15 residues. CDR1 and CDR2 (germline): SGHRS, YFSETQ. Trimming left V 5 bases short and J 1 base short, with 13 bases between. CDR3: CASRQTGSSNQPQHF. The CDR3, as DNA: TGCGCCAGCAGGCAGACAGGTTCGAGCAATCAGCCCCAGCATTTT.

The rearrangement joins TRBV20-1 to TRBJ2-3; 10 bases line up with TRBD2. CDR3 length equals 16 residues. With V trimmed by 3 bases and J by 5 bases, 11 bases remained unmatched. Germline CDR1 is DFQATT and CDR2 is SNEGSKA (reference sequence). In nucleotides, the CDR3 is TGCAGTGCTAGTCTAGCGGGAGCATCAATAGGAGATACGCAGTATTTT. Translation gives CSASLAGASIGDTQYF.

CDR3 sequence: CAIGTSGSGEQYF. CDR3 in DNA: TGTGCCATCGGGACTAGCGGGAGTGGCGAGCAGTACTTC. The rearrangement links TRBV10-3 to TRBJ2-7; 14 bases fit TRBD2. Germline CDR1 ENHRY, CDR2 SYGVKD. The CDR3 runs 13 residues. Losses at the gene ends were 8 bases for V and 6 bases for J; bases not matched to a gene: 3.

This sequence joins TRBV11-2 and TRBJ1-4; D is unclear. V dropped 3 bases and J dropped 6 bases, with 11 bases sitting between them. Looked up from germline, CDR1 is SGHAT and CDR2 is FQNNGV. There are 14 residues in the CDR3. The CDR3 nucleotides read TGTGCCAGCAGCTTGGGCGGGGTCTATGAAAAACTGTTTTTT. Amino acids: CASSLGGVYEKLFF.

The chain recombines TRBV10-1 with TRBJ2-7; 13 nucleotides line up with TRBD2. This CDR3 has 15 amino acids. V lost 4 bases, J lost 5 bases, and 5 bases stayed unmatched. The germline V gene encodes CDR1 WNHNN and CDR2 SYGVQD (reference sequence). DNA for the CDR3: TGCGCCAGCAGTGGTGGACTAGCGGGGGTCCACGAGCAGTACTTC. Translating it yields CASSGGLAGVHEQYF.

This clone was detected only once. The genes are TRBV11-3 and TRBJ2-7; 16 nucleotides line up with TRBD2. The V gene's germline CDR1 is SGHNT and CDR2 YENEEA. This CDR3 is 17 amino acids long. V dropped 7 bases and J dropped 6; count of bases not matched to a gene: 12. CDR3 amino acids: CASNPPGLAGGSGEQYF. CDR3 sequence (DNA): TGTGCCAGCAACCCCCCGGGACTAGCGGGAGGGTCGGGCGAGCAGTACTTC. Supplemented by reference TRBV11-3 and TRBJ2-7, the full variable domain reads EAGVVQSPRYKIIEKKQPVAFWCNPISGHNTLYWYLQNLGQGPELLIRYENEEAVDDSQLPKDRFSAERLKGVDSTLKIQPAELGDSAVYLCASNPPGLAGGSGEQYFGPGTRLTVT.

This chain links TRBV5-5 with TRBJ1-5; no reliable D call. The CDR3 is made up of 14 amino acids. Germline lookup yields CDR1 SGHKS and CDR2 YYEKEE (reference sequence). V shed 0 bases and J shed 6 bases, with 10 bases lying between them. Here the CDR3 reads CASSLDGSGQPQHF. The CDR3 DNA sequence: TGTGCCAGCAGCTTGGACGGGTCCGGTCAGCCCCAGCATTTT. Using reference TRBV5-5 and TRBJ1-5 for the parts outside the CDR3, the full variable domain is DAGVTQSPTHLIKTRGQQVTLRCSPISGHKSVSWYQQVLGQGPQFIFQYYEKEERGRGNFPDRFSARQFPNYSSELNVNALLLGDSALYLCASSLDGSGQPQHFGDGTRLSIL.

V and J are TRBV9 and TRBJ1-1; 7 bases are a match to TRBD1. V trimming: 0 bases; J trimming: 5 bases; junction bases outside the gene matches: 13. Germline-derived CDR1 and CDR2 are SGDLS and YYNGEE. The CDR3 length is 17 residues. CDR3 DNA sequence: TGTGCCAGCAGCGTAGGGGTCAGTGAGGGGGCGCGAACTGAAGCTTTCTTT. Protein: CASSVGVSEGARTEAFF.

This clone has just one count. The chain has TRBV5-8 and TRBJ2-1, with TRBD2 matching 8 bases. The germline gives CDR1 SGHTS, CDR2 YDEGEE. The length of the CDR3 is 14 residues. V trimming: 4 bases; J trimming: 7 bases; junction bases outside the gene matches: 7. DNA for the CDR3: TGTGCCAGCAGCAACGGGACTAGTAGAAATGAGCAGTTCTTC. Translated: CASSNGTSRNEQFF.

The genes are TRBV29-1 and TRBJ2-7, with D perhaps matching TRBD1 (7 bases). Trimming stripped 4 bases from V and 5 bases from J, with 18 bases between. The CDR3 has 14 residues. CDR1 and CDR2 (germline): SQVTM, ANQGSEA. For the CDR3, the DNA is TGCAGCGTTGGACGGGGGACAGAGATGGACGAGCAGTACTTC. The encoded protein is CSVGRGTEMDEQYF.

The chain has TRBV6-5 and TRBJ1-1; D call uncertain. Germline V gene lookup returns CDR1 MNHEY and CDR2 SVGAGI. V was pared by 8 bases and J by 1 base, with 14 bases between. CDR3 size: 14 residues. The CDR3 bases are TGTGCCAGCCGGGGTGACTGGGGGAACACTGAAGCTTTCTTT. This translates into CASRGDWGNTEAFF.

V usage is TRBV19 and J usage is TRBJ1-1; D gene ambiguous. This CDR3 has 13 residues. Germline loops: CDR1 LNHDA, CDR2 SQIVND (reference sequence). V was clipped by 6 bases and J by 11 bases, with 19 bases between them. CDR3 DNA: TGTGCCAGTAGCAGCGGTGGGTGGGATGGCGCTTTCTTT. It is translated as CASSSGGWDGAFF.

The chain joins TRBV6-5 to TRBJ1-5; 7 bases match TRBD1. The CDR3 length is 15 residues. The V gene end was trimmed by 6 bases and the J gene end by 1 base; junction bases not matched to a gene: 6. The germline V gene encodes CDR1 MNHEY and CDR2 SVGAGI. CDR3 nucleotide sequence: TGTGCCAGCAGACCGAACAGGGGCAGCAATCAGCCCCAGCATTTT. It encodes CASRPNRGSNQPQHF.

This clone appeared a few times. The chain employs TRBV28 and TRBJ1-4; possible D gene TRBD1, 5 bases. CDR3 length: 12 amino acids. The germline V and J ends were trimmed by 8 bases and 8 bases, with 12 bases remaining between them. Germline assignment: CDR1 MDHEN and CDR2 SYDVKM. The DNA for the CDR3 is TGTGCCAGCCGGGGGGTAGGCGAAAAACTGTTTTTT. Protein sequence: CASRGVGEKLFF.

This chain joins TRBV7-8 and TRBJ2-1, with 9 bases identical to TRBD2. V dropped 3 bases and J dropped 13; count of bases not matched to a gene: 13. The CDR3 is 15 residues long. Germline-derived CDR1 and CDR2 are SGHVS and FQNEAQ. CDR3 residues: CASSFEGTSLPRQFF. As DNA, the CDR3 is TGTGCCAGCAGCTTCGAAGGGACTAGCCTCCCACGCCAGTTCTTC.

The chain links TRBV5-1 to TRBJ2-7; 7 bases align to TRBD1. The CDR3 is made up of 14 amino acids. Germline V gene data show CDR1 as SGHRS and CDR2 as YFSETQ. V trimming: 4 bases; J trimming: 6 bases; junction bases outside the gene matches: 10. CDR3 in DNA: TGCGCCAGCAGCAGTAGGACAGGCCAAGGCGAGCAGTACTTC. Encoded protein: CASSSRTGQGEQYF.

The chain combines TRBV7-2 with TRBJ1-1; 7 bases map to TRBD1. Germline V CDR1 and CDR2: SGHTA, FQGNSA. The CDR3 extends over 13 amino acids. The junction had 11 bases not matched to a gene; V was cut back by 5 bases and J by 11 bases. As DNA, the CDR3 is TGTGCCAGCAGCGAATCCAAGGGGGCGCGGGCTTTCTTT. Translation: CASSESKGARAFF. The variable domain in full, with the rest retrieved from reference TRBV7-2 and TRBJ1-1, is GAGVSQSPSNKVTEKGKDVELRCDPISGHTALYWYRQSLGQGLEFLIYFQGNSAPDKSGLPSDRFSAERTGGSVSTLTIQRTQQEDSAVYLCASSESKGARAFFGQGTRLTVV.

The chain links TRBV5-1 to TRBJ2-3; possibly TRBD2 for D (6 bases). Germline V CDR1 and CDR2: SGHRS, YFSETQ. The CDR3 loop spans 15 amino acids. Trimming removed 4 bases at V and 0 bases at J, with 12 bases between. The CDR3: CASSLDTSSTDTQYF. The CDR3 DNA follows: TGCGCCAGCAGCCTCGATACTAGCAGCACAGATACGCAGTATTTT.